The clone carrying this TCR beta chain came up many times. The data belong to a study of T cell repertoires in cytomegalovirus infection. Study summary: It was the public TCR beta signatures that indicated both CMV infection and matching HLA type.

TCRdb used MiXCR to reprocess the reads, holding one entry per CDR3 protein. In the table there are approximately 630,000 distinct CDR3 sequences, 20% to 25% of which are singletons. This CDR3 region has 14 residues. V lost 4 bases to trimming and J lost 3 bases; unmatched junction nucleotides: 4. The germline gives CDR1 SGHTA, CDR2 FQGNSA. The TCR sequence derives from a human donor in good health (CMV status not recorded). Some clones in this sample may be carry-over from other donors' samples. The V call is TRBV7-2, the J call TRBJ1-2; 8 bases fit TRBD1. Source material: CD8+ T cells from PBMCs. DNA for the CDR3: TGTGCCAGCAGCTGGAACAGGGGGGACTATGGCTACACCTTC. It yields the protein CASSWNRGDYGYTF. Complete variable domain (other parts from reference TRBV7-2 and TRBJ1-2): GAGVSQSPSNKVTEKGKDVELRCDPISGHTALYWYRQSLGQGLEFLIYFQGNSAPDKSGLPSDRFSAERTGGSVSTLTIQRTQQEDSAVYLCASSWNRGDYGYTFGSGTRLTVV.